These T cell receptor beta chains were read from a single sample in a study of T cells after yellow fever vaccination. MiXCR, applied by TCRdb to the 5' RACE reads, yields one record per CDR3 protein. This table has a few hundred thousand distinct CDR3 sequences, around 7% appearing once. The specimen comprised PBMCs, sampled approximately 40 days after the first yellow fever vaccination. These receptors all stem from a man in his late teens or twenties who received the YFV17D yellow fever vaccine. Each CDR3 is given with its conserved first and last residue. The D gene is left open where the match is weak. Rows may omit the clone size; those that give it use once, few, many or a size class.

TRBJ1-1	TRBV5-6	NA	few	CASSLVGLTEAFF	TGTGCCAGCAGCTTGGTAGGGTTAACTGAAGCTTTCTTT
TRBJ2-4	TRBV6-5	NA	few	CASSSRGDKNIQYF	TGTGCCAGCAGTTCCCGCGGTGACAAAAACATTCAGTACTTC
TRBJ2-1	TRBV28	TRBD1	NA	CASSIRDRYNEQFF	TGTGCCAGCAGTATCCGGGACAGATACAATGAGCAGTTCTTC
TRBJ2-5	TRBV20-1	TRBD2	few	CSASERLAGGETQYF	TGCAGTGCTAGTGAGCGTCTAGCGGGGGGTGAGACCCAGTACTTC
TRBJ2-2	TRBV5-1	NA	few	CASSFSDAGDTGELFF	TGCGCCAGCAGCTTTTCCGATGCAGGGGACACCGGGGAGCTGTTTTTT
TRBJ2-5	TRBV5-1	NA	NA	CASSLGGAQQETQYF	TGCGCCAGCAGCCTGGGCGGGGCCCAGCAAGAGACCCAGTACTTC
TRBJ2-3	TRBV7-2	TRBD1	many	CASSLTGGPDTQYF	TGTGCCAGCAGTCTCACAGGGGGCCCAGATACGCAGTATTTT
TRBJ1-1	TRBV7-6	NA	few	CASSLTGNMNTEAFF	TGTGCCAGCAGCTTAACAGGGAACATGAACACTGAAGCTTTCTTT
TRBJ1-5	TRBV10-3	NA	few	CAISEQRDQPQHF	TGTGCCATCAGTGAGCAAAGAGATCAGCCCCAGCATTTT
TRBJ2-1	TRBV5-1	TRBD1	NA	CASSTRDRGHEQFF	TGCGCCAGCAGCACCCGGGACAGGGGCCATGAGCAGTTCTTC
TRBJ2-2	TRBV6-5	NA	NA	CASIRLAATGELFF	TGTGCCAGCATTCGGCTAGCTGCTACCGGGGAGCTGTTTTTT
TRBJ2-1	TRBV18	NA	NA	CASSAGLQGPYNEQFF	TGTGCCAGCTCAGCGGGACTCCAAGGACCCTACAATGAGCAGTTCTTC
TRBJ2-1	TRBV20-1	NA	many	CSAPDRSGNNEQFF	TGCAGTGCCCCAGATCGCAGCGGTAACAATGAGCAGTTCTTC
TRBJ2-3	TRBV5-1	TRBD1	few	CASSLDRLDNADTQYF	TGCGCCAGCAGCCTGGACAGGCTGGATAATGCAGATACGCAGTATTTT
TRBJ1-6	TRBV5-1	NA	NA	CASSFDGSSPLHF	TGCGCCAGCAGCTTCGACGGGTCCTCACCCCTCCACTTT